Following are 16 T cell receptor beta chains from one sample sequenced in a study of T cell repertoires in cytomegalovirus infection. TCRdb re-called the reads with MiXCR, one entry per CDR3 protein. The sample lists over 45,000 distinct CDR3 sequences, over 15% occurring once. These TCRs are of unknown antigen specificity. This sample comprised CD8+ T cells from cultured PBMCs, obtained from culture after CMV antigen stimulation. The receptors were sampled from a human donor in good health (CMV status not recorded). Some clones in this sample may be carry-over from other donors' samples.

The chain employs TRBV6-2 or TRBV6-3 and TRBJ2-2, with 9 bases that match TRBD2. The CDR3 runs to 17 residues. Germline trimming cut 5 bases from V and 4 bases from J; bases unmatched to any gene: 11. Germline V gene data show CDR1 as MNHEY and CDR2 as SVGEGT. The DNA of the CDR3 is TGTGCCAGCAGTACCCGGCTAGCGGGGATTTTCACCGGGGAGCTGTTTTTT. Translated, it gives CASSTRLAGIFTGELFF.

This sequence joins TRBV14 and TRBJ2-6; D unclear. The germline V and J ends were trimmed by 0 bases and 0 bases, with 9 bases remaining between them. The CDR3 spans 17 residues. Per the germline V gene, CDR1 is SGHDN and CDR2 is FVKESK. For the CDR3, the DNA is TGTGCCAGCAGCCAAGACGAATCTATCTCTGGGGCCAACGTCCTGACTTTC. The encoded protein is CASSQDESISGANVLTF.

This chain uses TRBV29-1 with TRBJ2-2; D is unresolved. V gave up 7 bases and J gave up 8 bases, with 11 bases separating them. Germline V CDR1 and CDR2: SQVTM, ANQGSEA. The CDR3 consists of 11 residues. The CDR3 loop reads CSADVAGELFF. The DNA for the CDR3 is TGCAGCGCCGATGTGGCGGGGGAGCTGTTTTTT.

There are many counts of this clonotype. This chain links TRBV7-9 with TRBJ2-5, with a weak D call TRBD2 (7 bases). The CDR3 runs to 14 residues. The germline V and J ends were trimmed by 8 bases and 1 base, with 14 bases remaining between them. CDR1 SEHNR and CDR2 FQNEAQ come from the germline V gene (reference sequence). In DNA, the CDR3 is TGTGCCAGCGCCGGGGGGCGTATCCAAGAGACCCAGTACTTC. Protein sequence: CASAGGRIQETQYF. The complete variable domain, with remaining parts taken from reference TRBV7-9 and TRBJ2-5, reads DTGVSQNPRHKITKRGQNVTFRCDPISEHNRLYWYRQTLGQGPEFLTYFQNEAQLEKSRLLSDRFSAERPKGSFSTLEIQRTEQGDSAMYLCASAGGRIQETQYFGPGTRLLVL.

The rearrangement uses TRBV7-6 and TRBJ2-7; 7 bases are a match to TRBD1. The trim removed 5 bases at V and 4 bases at J, leaving 11 bases unmatched. The CDR3 contains 15 residues. The germline V gene encodes CDR1 SGHVS and CDR2 FNYEAQ. This CDR3 reads CASSRARTGPYEQYF. Written as DNA, the CDR3 is TGTGCCAGCAGCCGCGCCAGGACAGGACCATACGAGCAGTACTTC. Drawing the rest from reference TRBV7-6 and TRBJ2-7, the complete variable domain is GAGVSQSPRYKVTKRGQDVALRCDPISGHVSLYWYRQALGQGPEFLTYFNYEAQQDKSGLPNDRFSAERPEGSISTLTIQRTEQRDSAMYRCASSRARTGPYEQYFGPGTRLTVT.

The chain uses TRBV7-6 and TRBJ2-1; 8 bases line up with TRBD2. The germline gives CDR1 SGHVS, CDR2 FNYEAQ. This CDR3 contains 17 residues. The V gene end was trimmed by 5 bases and the J gene end by 4 bases; junction bases not matched to a gene: 13. CDR3 in amino acids: CASSPARMAGGYNEQFF. CDR3 nucleotides: TGTGCCAGCAGCCCAGCCCGAATGGCGGGGGGTTACAATGAGCAGTTCTTC.

The chain employs TRBV7-8 and TRBJ2-1; 10 bases agree with TRBD2. This CDR3 has 15 residues. The germline gives CDR1 SGHVS, CDR2 FQNEAQ. Germline trimming cut 4 bases from V and 7 bases from J; bases unmatched to any gene: 7. This chain's CDR3 is CASSSSSGGWNEQFF. CDR3 coding DNA: TGTGCCAGCAGCTCGTCTAGCGGGGGTTGGAATGAGCAGTTCTTC.

This clonotype was picked up a small number of times. This sequence joins TRBV7-6 and TRBJ2-1; TRBD2 matches at 14 bases. Germline lookup yields CDR1 SGHVS and CDR2 FNYEAQ. The CDR3 sequence is 16 residues long. V shed 4 bases, J shed 9 bases, and the junction held 8 bases outside the gene matches. For the CDR3, the DNA is TGTGCCAGCAGCTCTGGACTAGCGGGAGGTCCCGCTGAGCAGTTCTTC. Protein product: CASSSGLAGGPAEQFF.

The chain carries TRBV6-4 and TRBJ2-2; D not certain. The V gene's germline CDR1 is MRHNA and CDR2 SNTAGT. V shed 3 bases and J shed 4 bases, with 9 bases lying between them. The CDR3 contains 14 residues. The CDR3 loop reads CASSEDLFTGELFF. The CDR3 bases are TGTGCCAGCAGTGAGGACCTTTTCACCGGGGAGCTGTTTTTT.

This CDR3 is CASGWTRTYNEQFF. CDR3 coding DNA: TGTGCCAGCGGGTGGACCCGGACCTACAATGAGCAGTTCTTC. This chain connects TRBV6-2 or TRBV6-3 to TRBJ2-1; D call uncertain. The CDR3 is made up of 14 amino acids. Germline CDR1 MNHEY, CDR2 SVGEGT. Trimming shortened V by 8 bases and J by 2 bases, and 13 bases separated the two germline ends.

The chain links TRBV2 to TRBJ2-1; 7 nucleotides match TRBD1. This CDR3 contains 15 residues. Germline V gene data show CDR1 as SNHLY and CDR2 as FYNNEI. The V gene end was trimmed by 1 base and the J gene end by 5 bases; junction bases not matched to a gene: 5. CDR3 nucleotides: TGTGCCAGCAGTGAAGTGAGGGGGCTTGACAATGAGCAGTTCTTC. Translating it yields CASSEVRGLDNEQFF.

V is TRBV20-1 and J is TRBJ2-1; possible D gene TRBD1, 6 bases. Germline V gives CDR1 DFQATT, CDR2 SNEGSKA (reference sequence). The CDR3 has 14 residues. V lost 0 bases, J lost 4 bases, and 10 bases lay in between. DNA for the CDR3: TGCAGTGCTAGAGATCATAGGGGGTACAATGAGCAGTTCTTC. Translating it yields CSARDHRGYNEQFF.

This chain links TRBV28 with TRBJ2-5, with D unresolved. The CDR3 covers 13 residues. Germline V lookup: CDR1 MDHEN, CDR2 SYDVKM. The V gene lost 5 bases and the J gene lost 2 bases, with 9 bases spanning the gap. The CDR3 DNA sequence: TGTGCCAGCAGTCCGGTTTGGCAAGAGACCCAGTACTTC. This translates into CASSPVWQETQYF. The full variable domain, its missing parts supplied by reference TRBV28 and TRBJ2-5, is DVKVTQSSRYLVKRTGEKVFLECVQDMDHENMFWYRQDPGLGLRLIYFSYDVKMKEKGDIPEGYSVSREKKERFSLILESASTNQTSMYLCASSPVWQETQYFGPGTRLLVL.

The table lists this clonotype with a few counts. The J gene is TRBJ2-1, the V gene TRBV29-1; perhaps TRBD2 as D (6 bases). Germline CDR1 and CDR2: SQVTM and ANQGSEA. The CDR3 is 12 amino acids. The DNA of the CDR3 is TGCAGTGGGATGGAGGGCTACAATGAGCAGTTCTTC. Translating gives CSGMEGYNEQFF.

This chain uses TRBV7-2 with TRBJ1-2, with D possibly being TRBD1 (5 bases). CDR1 is SGHTA, CDR2 FQGNSA, per germline. The CDR3 extends over 12 amino acids. Deletions cut 4 bases from V and 4 bases from J, with 7 bases between. The CDR3, as DNA: TGTGCCAGCAGCTCCGGGACCTATGGCTACACCTTC. Encoded protein: CASSSGTYGYTF.

Here the CDR3 DNA reads TGTGCCAGCTCTGCCGGGGGAAAGAACAATCAGCCCCAGCATTTT. Translated, it gives CASSAGGKNNQPQHF. This sequence joins TRBV9 and TRBJ1-5; D might be TRBD1 (5 bases). CDR1 and CDR2 (germline): SGDLS, YYNGEE. V lost 7 bases and J 3 bases, leaving 17 bases between the germline ends. CDR3 length: 15 amino acids.